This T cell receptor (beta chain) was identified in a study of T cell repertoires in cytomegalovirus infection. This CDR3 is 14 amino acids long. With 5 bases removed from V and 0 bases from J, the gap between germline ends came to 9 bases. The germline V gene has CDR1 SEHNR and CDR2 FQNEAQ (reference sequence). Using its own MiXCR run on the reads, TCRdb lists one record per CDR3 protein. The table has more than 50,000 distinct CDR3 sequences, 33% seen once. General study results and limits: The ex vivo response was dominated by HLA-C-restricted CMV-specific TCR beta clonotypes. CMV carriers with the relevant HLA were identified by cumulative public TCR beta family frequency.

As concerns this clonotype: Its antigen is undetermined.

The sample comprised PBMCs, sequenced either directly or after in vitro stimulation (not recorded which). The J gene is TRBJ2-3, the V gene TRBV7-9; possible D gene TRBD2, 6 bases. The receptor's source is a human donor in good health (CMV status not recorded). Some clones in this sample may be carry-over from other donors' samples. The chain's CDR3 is CASSVGLSTDTQYF. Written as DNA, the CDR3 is TGTGCCAGCAGCGTGGGACTTAGCACAGATACGCAGTATTTT. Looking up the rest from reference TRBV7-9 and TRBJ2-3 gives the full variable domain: DTGVSQNPRHKITKRGQNVTFRCDPISEHNRLYWYRQTLGQGPEFLTYFQNEAQLEKSRLLSDRFSAERPKGSFSTLEIQRTEQGDSAMYLCASSVGLSTDTQYFGPGTRLTVL.